This T cell receptor (beta chain) came from a study of shared clonotypes between healthy human individuals. About the study: Per-donor plates numbered three CD4 naive, three CD4 memory, two CD8 naive and one CD8 memory. Study-wide findings and caveats: In having few donors, the study represented limited genetic and exposure-history diversity. Larger richness was generally estimated for naive than memory subsets.

Worth noting for this clone: Antigen: not known.

Only in-frame clones appear in the TCRdb table, and some are missing; sequencing was by immunoSEQ multiplex PCR. The sample holds some 2,000,000 clones, approximately 96% seen once. V was shortened by 4 bases and J by 0 bases, with 10 bases between the two germline ends. Germline-derived CDR1 and CDR2 are MDHEN and SYDVKM. This CDR3 has 15 residues. Donors comprised only Caucasian adults living in Nashville, Tennessee. The sequence was collected from a young man in good health. The chain employs TRBV28 and TRBJ1-3; D not certain. Input material: naive CD4+ T cells sorted from blood. The sample's subset: CD45RA+ positively selected. The DNA of the CDR3 is TGTGCCAGCAGTTCGGGTCGAAACTCTGGAAACACCATATATTTT. It specifies CASSSGRNSGNTIYF.